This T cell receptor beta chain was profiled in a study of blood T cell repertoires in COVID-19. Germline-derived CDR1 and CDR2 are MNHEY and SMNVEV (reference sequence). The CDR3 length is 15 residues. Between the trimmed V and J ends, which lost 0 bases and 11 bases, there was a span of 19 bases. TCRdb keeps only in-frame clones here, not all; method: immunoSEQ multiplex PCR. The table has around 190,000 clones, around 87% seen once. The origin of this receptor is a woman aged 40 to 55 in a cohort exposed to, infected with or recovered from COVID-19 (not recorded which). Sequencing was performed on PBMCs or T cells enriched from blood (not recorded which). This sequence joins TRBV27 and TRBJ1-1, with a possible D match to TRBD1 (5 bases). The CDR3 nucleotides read TGTGCCAGCAGTTTATCGCGGGGGTCCCCGTTAAGCGCTTTCTTT. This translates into CASSLSRGSPLSAFF.